This TCR beta chain was captured in a study of shared clonotypes between healthy human individuals. Findings and limits, study-wide: Depth was large, yet rarefaction showed that sorted-subset sequencing was incomplete. Between a few donors, naive CD4 clonotypes were shared at a level of about 5%.

This CDR3 spans 16 amino acids. CDR1 SGHRS and CDR2 YFSETQ come from the germline V gene. The V and J ends lost 0 bases and 0 bases respectively, with 7 bases between them. A remark on this clone: The antigen remains undetermined.

Libraries were prepared by immunoSEQ multiplex PCR; TCRdb keeps only in-frame clonotypes and omits some of them. Of 2 million to 2.5 million clones in the sample, 85% to 95% were seen once. The material sequenced was naive CD4+ T cells sorted from blood. Subset meaning: CD45RA+ positively selected. The receptor was isolated from a young man in good health. The rearrangement uses TRBV5-1 and TRBJ2-6; D not certain. In DNA form, the CDR3 reads TGCGCCAGCAGCTTGGTCGAGAGCTCTGGGGCCAACGTCCTGACTTTC. Translating gives CASSLVESSGANVLTF.